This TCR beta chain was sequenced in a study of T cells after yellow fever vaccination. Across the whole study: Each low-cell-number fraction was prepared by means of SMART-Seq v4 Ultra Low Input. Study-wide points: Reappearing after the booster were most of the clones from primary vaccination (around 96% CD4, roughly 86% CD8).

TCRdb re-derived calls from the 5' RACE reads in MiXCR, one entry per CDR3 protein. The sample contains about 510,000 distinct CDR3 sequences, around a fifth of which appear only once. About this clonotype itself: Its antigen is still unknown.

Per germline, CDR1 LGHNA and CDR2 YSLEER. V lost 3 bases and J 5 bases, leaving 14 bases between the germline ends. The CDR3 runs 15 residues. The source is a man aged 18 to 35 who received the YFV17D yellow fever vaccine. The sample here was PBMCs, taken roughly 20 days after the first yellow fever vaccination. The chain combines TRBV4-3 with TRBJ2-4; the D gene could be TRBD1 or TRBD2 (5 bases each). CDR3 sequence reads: CASSQGVTNENIQYF. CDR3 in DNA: TGCGCCAGCAGCCAGGGGGTGACTAACGAAAACATTCAGTACTTC.